The T cell receptor beta chain described here comes from a study of T cells in Graves' hyperthyroidism and ophthalmopathy. TCR beta CDR3 sequences were amplified from RNA transcripts. With the HTBI primer set, the TCR CDR3 went through a first round of RT-PCR. TCRdb re-called the multiplex PCR reads through MiXCR, storing one row per CDR3 protein. This table has some 500,000 distinct CDR3 sequences, 13% to 15% appearing once. This clonotype has ten or more counts. The CDR3 sequence is 16 residues long. V lost 2 bases, J lost 2 bases, and 5 bases stayed unmatched. CDR1 and CDR2 from the germline V gene are SGHDN and FVKESK.

Sequencing was carried out using blood. The gene calls are TRBV14 and TRBJ2-3; 9 positions agree with TRBD1. This sequence was found in a woman aged 18-30 years with Graves' hyperthyroidism. The CDR3 spells CASSQTGQGYTDTQYF. CDR3 coding DNA: TGTGCCAGCAGCCAAACGGGACAGGGATACACAGATACGCAGTATTTT.